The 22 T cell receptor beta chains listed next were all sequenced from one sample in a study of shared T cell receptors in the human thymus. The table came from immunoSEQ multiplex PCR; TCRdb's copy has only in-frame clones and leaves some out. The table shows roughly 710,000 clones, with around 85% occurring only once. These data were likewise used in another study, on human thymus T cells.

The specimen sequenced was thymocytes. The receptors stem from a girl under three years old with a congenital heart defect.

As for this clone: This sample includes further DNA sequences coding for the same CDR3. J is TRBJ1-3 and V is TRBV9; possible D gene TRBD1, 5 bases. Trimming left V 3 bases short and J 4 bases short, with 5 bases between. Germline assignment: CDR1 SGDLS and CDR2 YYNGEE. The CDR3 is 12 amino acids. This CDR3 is CASSEGGNTIYF. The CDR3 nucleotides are TGTGCCAGCAGCGAGGGGGGAAACACCATATATTTT.

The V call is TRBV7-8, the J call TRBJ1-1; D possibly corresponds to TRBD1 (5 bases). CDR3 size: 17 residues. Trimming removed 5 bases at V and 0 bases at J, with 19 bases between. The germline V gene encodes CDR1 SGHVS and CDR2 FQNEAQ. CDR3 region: CASSTRSPGYMNTEAFF. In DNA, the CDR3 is TGTGCCAGCAGCACCCGTTCCCCAGGGTACATGAACACTGAAGCTTTCTTT.

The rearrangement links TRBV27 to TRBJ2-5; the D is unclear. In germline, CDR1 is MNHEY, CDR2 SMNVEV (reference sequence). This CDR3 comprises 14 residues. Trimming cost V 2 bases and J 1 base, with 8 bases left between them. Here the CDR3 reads CASSLSVAQETQYF. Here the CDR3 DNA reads TGTGCCAGCAGTTTAAGTGTGGCCCAAGAGACCCAGTACTTC.

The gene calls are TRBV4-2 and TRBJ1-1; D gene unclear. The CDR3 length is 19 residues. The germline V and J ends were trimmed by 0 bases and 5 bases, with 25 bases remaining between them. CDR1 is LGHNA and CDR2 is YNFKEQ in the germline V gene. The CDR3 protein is CASSQDRGESPPEWTEAFF. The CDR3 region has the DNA TGTGCCAGCAGCCAAGATCGCGGGGAAAGTCCCCCGGAGTGGACTGAAGCTTTCTTT.

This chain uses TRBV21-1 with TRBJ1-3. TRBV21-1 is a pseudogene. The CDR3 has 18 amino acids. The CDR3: CASSTPNVDGNSGNTIYF. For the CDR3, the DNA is TGTGCCAGCAGCACGCCAAACGTGGACGGGAACTCTGGAAACACCATATATTTT.

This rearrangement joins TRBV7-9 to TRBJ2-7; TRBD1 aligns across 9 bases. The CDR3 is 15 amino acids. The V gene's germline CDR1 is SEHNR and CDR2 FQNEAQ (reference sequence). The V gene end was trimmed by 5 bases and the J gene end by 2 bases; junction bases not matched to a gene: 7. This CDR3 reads CASSLRTGAPYEQYF. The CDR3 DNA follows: TGTGCCAGCAGCCTCCGGACAGGGGCCCCCTACGAGCAGTACTTC.

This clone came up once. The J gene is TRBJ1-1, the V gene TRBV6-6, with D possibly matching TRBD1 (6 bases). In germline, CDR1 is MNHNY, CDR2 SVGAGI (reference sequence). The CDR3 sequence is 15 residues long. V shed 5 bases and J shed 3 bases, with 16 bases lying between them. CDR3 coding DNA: TGTGCCAGCAGTAGCAGCAGGGGCCGGTACACTGAAGCTTTCTTT. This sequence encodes CASSSSRGRYTEAFF.

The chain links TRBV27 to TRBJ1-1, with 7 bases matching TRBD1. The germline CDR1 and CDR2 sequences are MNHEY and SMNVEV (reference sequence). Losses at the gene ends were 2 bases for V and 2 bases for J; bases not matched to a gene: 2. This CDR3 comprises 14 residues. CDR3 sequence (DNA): TGTGCCAGCAGTTTAAGACAGGGAAACACTGAAGCTTTCTTT. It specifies CASSLRQGNTEAFF.

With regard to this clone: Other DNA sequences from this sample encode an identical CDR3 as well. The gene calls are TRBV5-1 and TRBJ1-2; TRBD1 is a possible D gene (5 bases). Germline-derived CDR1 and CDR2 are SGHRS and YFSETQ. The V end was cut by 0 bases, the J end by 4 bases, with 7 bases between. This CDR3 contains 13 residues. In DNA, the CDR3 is TGCGCCAGCAGCTTGGGGGGCGTCTATGGCTACACCTTC. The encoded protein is CASSLGGVYGYTF.

CDR3 nucleotide sequence: TGTGCCAGCAGCGGGGGGGGGCGCGGGGCTAACTATGGCTACACCTTC. Protein sequence: CASSGGGRGANYGYTF. The chain is built from TRBV13 and TRBJ1-2, with a weak D call TRBD1 (6 bases). The germline V gene has CDR1 PRHDT and CDR2 FYEKMQ (reference sequence). The CDR3 has 16 amino acids. The germline V and J ends were trimmed by 5 bases and 0 bases, with 16 bases remaining between them.

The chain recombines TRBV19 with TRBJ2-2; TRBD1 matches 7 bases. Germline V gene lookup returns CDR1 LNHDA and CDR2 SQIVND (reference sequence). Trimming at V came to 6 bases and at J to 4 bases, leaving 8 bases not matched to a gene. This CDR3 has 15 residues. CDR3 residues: CASRDRVHSTGELFF. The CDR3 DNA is TGTGCCAGTAGAGACAGGGTGCATAGCACCGGGGAGCTGTTTTTT.

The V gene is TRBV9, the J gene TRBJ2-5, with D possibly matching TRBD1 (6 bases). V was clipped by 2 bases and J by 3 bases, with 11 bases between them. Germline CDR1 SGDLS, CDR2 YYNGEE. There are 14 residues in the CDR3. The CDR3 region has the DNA TGTGCCAGCAGCGTCTCGGACAGAAAAGAGACCCAGTACTTC. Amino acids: CASSVSDRKETQYF.

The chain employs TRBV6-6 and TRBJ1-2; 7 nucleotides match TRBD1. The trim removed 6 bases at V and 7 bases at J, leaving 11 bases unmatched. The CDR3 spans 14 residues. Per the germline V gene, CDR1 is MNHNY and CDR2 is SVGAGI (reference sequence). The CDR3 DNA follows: TGTGCCAGCAGCCAACGGGACAGAGGTTTTGGCTACACCTTC. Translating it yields CASSQRDRGFGYTF.

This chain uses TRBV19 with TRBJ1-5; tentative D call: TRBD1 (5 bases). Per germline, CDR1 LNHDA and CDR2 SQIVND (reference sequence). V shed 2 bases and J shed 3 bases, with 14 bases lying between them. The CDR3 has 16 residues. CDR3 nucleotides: TGTGCCAGTAGTATAATTGGGAGGGGCGTCAATCAGCCCCAGCATTTT. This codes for CASSIIGRGVNQPQHF.

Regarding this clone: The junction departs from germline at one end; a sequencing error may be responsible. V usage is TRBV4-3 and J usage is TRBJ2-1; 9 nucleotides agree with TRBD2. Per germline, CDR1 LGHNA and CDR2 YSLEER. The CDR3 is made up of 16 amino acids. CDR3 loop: CASSQGGGGAYNEQFF. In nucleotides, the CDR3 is TGCGCCAGCAGCCAGGGAGGCGGGGGGGCCTATAATGAGCAGTTCTTC.

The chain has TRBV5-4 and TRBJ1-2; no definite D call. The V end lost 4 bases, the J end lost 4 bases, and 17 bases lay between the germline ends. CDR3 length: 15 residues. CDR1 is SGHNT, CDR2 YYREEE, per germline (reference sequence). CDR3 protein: CASSRTLDTRYGYTF. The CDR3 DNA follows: TGTGCCAGCAGCCGGACTTTAGATACTCGCTATGGCTACACCTTC. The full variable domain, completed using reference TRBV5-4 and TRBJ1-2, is ETGVTQSPTHLIKTRGQQVTLRCSSQSGHNTVSWYQQALGQGPQFIFQYYREEENGRGNFPPRFSGLQFPNYSSELNVNALELDDSALYLCASSRTLDTRYGYTFGSGTRLTVV.

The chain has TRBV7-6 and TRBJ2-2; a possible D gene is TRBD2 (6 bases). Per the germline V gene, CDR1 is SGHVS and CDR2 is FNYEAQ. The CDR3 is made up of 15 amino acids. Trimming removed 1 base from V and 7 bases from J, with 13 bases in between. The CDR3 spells CASSLVLEGNGELFF. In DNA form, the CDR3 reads TGTGCCAGCAGCTTAGTCTTGGAGGGGAACGGGGAGCTGTTTTTT.

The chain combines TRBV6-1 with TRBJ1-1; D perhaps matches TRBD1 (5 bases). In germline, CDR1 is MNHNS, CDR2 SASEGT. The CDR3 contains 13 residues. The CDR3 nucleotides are TGTTCAAGTTTCAGGGCAGATGGGACTGAAGCTTTCTTT. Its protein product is CSSFRADGTEAFF.

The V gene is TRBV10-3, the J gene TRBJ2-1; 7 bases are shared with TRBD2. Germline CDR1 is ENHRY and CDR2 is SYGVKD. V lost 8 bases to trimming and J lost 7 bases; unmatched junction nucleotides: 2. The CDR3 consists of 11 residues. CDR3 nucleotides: TGTGCCATCTTGGGAGGGAATGAGCAGTTCTTC. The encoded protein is CAILGGNEQFF.

CDR3 sequence (DNA): TGTGCCAGCAGTAGGACAGGGACAAGGCGTCAGCCCCAGCATTTT. Translated: CASSRTGTRRQPQHF. The V gene is TRBV6-5, the J gene TRBJ1-5; 8 nucleotides align to TRBD1. This CDR3 spans 15 amino acids. The germline CDR1 and CDR2 sequences are MNHEY and SVGAGI. The junction had 9 bases not matched to a gene; V was cut back by 5 bases and J by 6 bases.

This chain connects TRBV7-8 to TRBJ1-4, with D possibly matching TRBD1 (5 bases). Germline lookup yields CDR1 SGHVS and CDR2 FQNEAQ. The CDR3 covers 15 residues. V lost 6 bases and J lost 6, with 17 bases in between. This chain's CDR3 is CASSLAGEEDEKLFF. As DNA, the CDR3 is TGTGCCAGCAGTCTCGCGGGGGAGGAGGATGAAAAACTGTTTTTT.

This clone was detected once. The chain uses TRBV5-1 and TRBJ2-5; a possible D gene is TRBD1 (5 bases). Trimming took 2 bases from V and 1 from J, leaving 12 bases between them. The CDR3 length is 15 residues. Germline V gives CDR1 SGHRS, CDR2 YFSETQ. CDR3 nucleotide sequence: TGCGCCAGCAGCTTACAGGCACATTCCCAAGAGACCCAGTACTTC. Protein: CASSLQAHSQETQYF.